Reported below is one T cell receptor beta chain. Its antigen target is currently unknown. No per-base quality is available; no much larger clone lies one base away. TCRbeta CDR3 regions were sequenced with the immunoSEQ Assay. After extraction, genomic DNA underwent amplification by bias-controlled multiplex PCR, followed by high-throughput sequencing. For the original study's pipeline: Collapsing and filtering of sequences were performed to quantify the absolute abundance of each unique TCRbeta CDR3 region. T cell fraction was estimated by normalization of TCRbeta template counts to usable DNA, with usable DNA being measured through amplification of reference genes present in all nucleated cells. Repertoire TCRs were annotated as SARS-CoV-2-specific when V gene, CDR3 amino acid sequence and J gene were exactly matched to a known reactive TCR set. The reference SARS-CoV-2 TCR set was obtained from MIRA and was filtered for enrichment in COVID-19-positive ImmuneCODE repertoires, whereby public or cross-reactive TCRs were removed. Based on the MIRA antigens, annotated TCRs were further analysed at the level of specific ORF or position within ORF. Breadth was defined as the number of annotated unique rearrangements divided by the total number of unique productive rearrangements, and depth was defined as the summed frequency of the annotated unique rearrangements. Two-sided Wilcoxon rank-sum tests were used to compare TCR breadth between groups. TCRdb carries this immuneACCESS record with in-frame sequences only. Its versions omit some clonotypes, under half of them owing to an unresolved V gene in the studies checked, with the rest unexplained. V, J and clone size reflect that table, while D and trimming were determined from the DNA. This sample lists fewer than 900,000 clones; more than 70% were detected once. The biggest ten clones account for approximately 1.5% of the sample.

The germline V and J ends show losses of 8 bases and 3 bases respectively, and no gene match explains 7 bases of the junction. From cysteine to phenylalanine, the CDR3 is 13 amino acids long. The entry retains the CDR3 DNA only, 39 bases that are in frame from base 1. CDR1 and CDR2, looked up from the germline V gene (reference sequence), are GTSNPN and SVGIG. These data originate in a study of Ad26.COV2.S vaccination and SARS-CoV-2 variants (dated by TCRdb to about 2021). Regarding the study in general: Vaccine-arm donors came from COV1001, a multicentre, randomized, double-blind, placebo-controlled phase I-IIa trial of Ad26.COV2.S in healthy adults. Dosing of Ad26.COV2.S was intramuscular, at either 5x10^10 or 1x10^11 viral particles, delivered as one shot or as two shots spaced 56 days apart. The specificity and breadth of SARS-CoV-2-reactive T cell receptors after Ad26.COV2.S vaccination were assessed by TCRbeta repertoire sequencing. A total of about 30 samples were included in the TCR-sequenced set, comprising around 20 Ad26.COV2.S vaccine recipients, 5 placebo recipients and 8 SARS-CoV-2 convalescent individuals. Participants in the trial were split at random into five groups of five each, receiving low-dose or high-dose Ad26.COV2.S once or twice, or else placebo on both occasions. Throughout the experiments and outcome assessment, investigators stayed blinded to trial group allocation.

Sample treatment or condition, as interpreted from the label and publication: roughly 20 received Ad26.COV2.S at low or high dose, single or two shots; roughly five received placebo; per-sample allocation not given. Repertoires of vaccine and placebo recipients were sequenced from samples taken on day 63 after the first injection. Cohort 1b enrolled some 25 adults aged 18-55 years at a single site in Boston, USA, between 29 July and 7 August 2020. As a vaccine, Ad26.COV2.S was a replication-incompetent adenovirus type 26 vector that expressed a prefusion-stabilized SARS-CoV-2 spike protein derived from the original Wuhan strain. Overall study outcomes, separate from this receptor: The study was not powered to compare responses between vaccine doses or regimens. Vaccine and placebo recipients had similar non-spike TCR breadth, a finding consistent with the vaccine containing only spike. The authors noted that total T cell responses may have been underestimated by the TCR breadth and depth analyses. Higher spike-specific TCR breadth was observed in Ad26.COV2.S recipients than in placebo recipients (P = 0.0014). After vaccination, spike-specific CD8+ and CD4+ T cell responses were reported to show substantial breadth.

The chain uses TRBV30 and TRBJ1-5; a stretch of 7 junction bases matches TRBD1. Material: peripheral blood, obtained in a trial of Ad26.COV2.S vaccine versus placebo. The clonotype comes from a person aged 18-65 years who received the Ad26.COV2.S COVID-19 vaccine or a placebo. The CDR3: CAGSTGANQPQHF. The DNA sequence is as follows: TGTGCCGGTTCTACAGGGGCCAATCAGCCCCAGCATTTT.